These T cell receptor beta chains were read from a single sample in a study of blood T cell repertoires in COVID-19. Only in-frame clones appear in the TCRdb table, and some are missing; sequencing was by immunoSEQ multiplex PCR. The data hold 150,000 to 180,000 clones, with roughly 80% observed a single time. Input material: PBMCs or T cells enriched from blood (not recorded which). The receptors shown here come from a man between 45 and 60 years old who had recovered from COVID-19. The CDR3 runs from the conserved cysteine through the conserved F or W. A D gene is named only where the DNA matches it firmly. Size tells how often a clone was seen (once, few, many) or the class of an expanded clone, and some rows leave it out.

CDR3 DNA | CDR3 protein | J gene | clone size | D gene | V gene
TGTGCCACCAGTGATTCGGGGGAAGGTAGGCACAATCAGCCCCAGCATTTT | CATSDSGEGRHNQPQHF | TRBJ1-5 | . | . | TRBV24-1
TGTGCCAGCAGCCTCCAGGGGGCTAATGAAAAACTGTTTTTT | CASSLQGANEKLFF | TRBJ1-4 | . | TRBD1 | TRBV27
TGCGCCAGCAAAAGTCTAGCGGGGACCACAGATACGCAGTATTTT | CASKSLAGTTDTQYF | TRBJ2-3 | once | TRBD2 | TRBV5-1
TGTGCCAGCAGCTTAGATAGCGGGGGGGCAGAGACCCAGTACTTC | CASSLDSGGAETQYF | TRBJ2-5 | . | TRBD2 | TRBV7-2
TGTGCCAGTAGGGACAGGGGGCATCTATTTGGCTACACCTTC | CASRDRGHLFGYTF | TRBJ1-2 | few | TRBD1 | TRBV19
TGTGCCAGCAGCTCGGACAGACATGAAAAACTGTTTTTT | CASSSDRHEKLFF | TRBJ1-4 | . | . | TRBV7-8
TGTGCCAGCCACGAGGGCGCGAACACCGGGGAGCTGTTTTTT | CASHEGANTGELFF | TRBJ2-2 | . | . | TRBV6-5
TGTGCCAGCTCACCACTGGACAGGGAAGGGGAAAAACTGTTTTTT | CASSPLDREGEKLFF | TRBJ1-4 | few | TRBD1 | TRBV18
TGTGCCAGCAGCCGGGACAGTTTATATTTT | CASSRDSLYF | TRBJ1-3 | . | TRBD1 | TRBV12-3/TRBV12-4
TGTGCCAGCAGCTTAAGGGACAGGGAGAACTATGGCTACACCTTC | CASSLRDRENYGYTF | TRBJ1-2 | . | TRBD1 | TRBV5-6
TGCGCCAGCATCCTCGGGACTGGCTACAATGAGCAGTTCTTC | CASILGTGYNEQFF | TRBJ2-1 | . | . | TRBV10-2
TGCAGCGTTGAGTTACCGTCCGGGTACGAGCAGTACTTC | CSVELPSGYEQYF | TRBJ2-7 | . | . | TRBV29-1
TGTGCCAGCAGTACGGGGGATTTGGCACCCCTCCACTTT | CASSTGDLAPLHF | TRBJ1-6 | few | . | TRBV12-3/TRBV12-4
TGTGCCAGCAGCTTGCATGGCCGGAACACTGAAGCTTTCTTT | CASSLHGRNTEAFF | TRBJ1-1 | . | . | TRBV5-4
TGCGCCAGCAGCTCTGGACAGGGCGACTATGGCTACACCTTC | CASSSGQGDYGYTF | TRBJ1-2 | . | TRBD1 | TRBV5-1
TGTGCCAGTAGTAAGGCGGGGAGCTCCTACAATGAGCAGTTCTTC | CASSKAGSSYNEQFF | TRBJ2-1 | . | . | TRBV19
TGTGCCAGCAGCCAAGATAAAAGACACCCAGAAGCTTTCTTT | CASSQDKRHPEAFF | TRBJ1-1 | . | . | TRBV3-1/TRBV3-2
TGTGCCAGCAGCCAAGACGGGTCGGGAACCTACAATGAGCAGTTCTTC | CASSQDGSGTYNEQFF | TRBJ2-1 | . | . | TRBV4-2
TGTGCCAGCAGCTTAGATCGGAATCAGCCCCAGCATTTT | CASSLDRNQPQHF | TRBJ1-5 | . | . | TRBV11-3
TGTGCCAGTAGTATAAGTCCGGGACAGGGGTTTAATCAGCCCCAGCATTTT | CASSISPGQGFNQPQHF | TRBJ1-5 | once | TRBD1 | TRBV19
TGTGCCAGCAGGAAAGAAGGACAGAAAGGATATGGCTACACCTTC | CASRKEGQKGYGYTF | TRBJ1-2 | . | . | TRBV6-5
TGCGCCAGTCGGGGGGATTCTACCGCAACTAATGAAAAACTGTTTTTT | CASRGDSTATNEKLFF | TRBJ1-4 | . | . | TRBV4-1
TGCGCCAGCAGCTTAAGCGGGGGGTATAATGAGCAGTTCTTC | CASSLSGGYNEQFF | TRBJ2-1 | . | TRBD2 | TRBV5-1
TGTGCCAGCAGCCAAGATCAGGGGATGAACACTGAAGCTTTCTTT | CASSQDQGMNTEAFF | TRBJ1-1 | once | . | TRBV4-2
TGTGCCAGCTCACCAGGGACAGGGGGCCGGGAGCAGTACTTC | CASSPGTGGREQYF | TRBJ2-7 | . | TRBD1 | TRBV18
TGTGCCAGCAGCTTCCCGGGACAGGGACGTTACAATGAGCAGTTCTTC | CASSFPGQGRYNEQFF | TRBJ2-1 | . | TRBD1 | TRBV11-2
TGTGCCAGCAGCTTGGGTTTAAGCAATTCACCCCTCCACTTT | CASSLGLSNSPLHF | TRBJ1-6 | . | . | TRBV5-4
TGTGCCAGCAGCTTAAGGGGGGGCCTAGGCAATGAGCAGTTCTTC | CASSLRGGLGNEQFF | TRBJ2-1 | . | . | TRBV7-3